This T cell receptor (beta chain) comes out of a study of beta chain features in type 1 diabetes. As for the study in general: Healthy donors and patients had similar age, gender and cell yields. Sorted cells examined across all samples numbered 107,917,701.

Trimming took 3 bases from V and 1 from J, leaving 9 bases between them. The germline CDR1 and CDR2 sequences are LNHDA and SQIVND (reference sequence). The CDR3 spans 14 residues. Broader study findings: In type 1 diabetes patients, VDJ junctions had fewer insertions; deletions at these junctions were more frequent. All four CD4+ subsets of Type 1 diabetes patients contained TCRB CDR3s that were moderately but significantly shorter.

A word on this clone: Its specificity is unknown.

Sorting gave populations that all exceeded 95% purity. Reverse transcribing all isolated RNA meant expressed TCRB transcripts were sequenced. Some clones are missing from TCRdb's copy, which holds only in-frame ones; the method was immunoSEQ multiplex PCR. The table has 310,000 or so clones, around 9.7% seen once. V and J are TRBV19 and TRBJ2-5; D ambiguous. The sequence came from a man in his thirties or forties with type 1 diabetes. The sequencing sample was made of central memory CD4+ T cells from blood. Here the CDR3 reads CASSIRLGQETQYF. The CDR3 coding sequence is TGTGCCAGTAGTATTCGGCTCGGCCAAGAGACCCAGTACTTC.